These 22 T cell receptor beta chains were all obtained from the same sample, sequenced in a study of identical twins. TCRdb independently ran MiXCR on the 5' RACE reads; one entry per CDR3 protein. The table has hundreds of thousands of distinct CDR3 sequences, around 8.6% seen once. These same records also appear under a second study, on yellow fever vaccine responses in identical twins.

Specimen: PBMCs. These receptors all come from a woman aged 18 to 35 in good health.

The V gene is TRBV7-2, the J gene TRBJ2-3, with D uncertain. V lost 6 bases and J 5 bases, leaving 12 bases between the germline ends. The CDR3 covers 13 residues. Germline V gene sequence: CDR1 SGHTA, CDR2 FQGNSA. CDR3 nucleotide sequence: TGTGCCAGCAGGGGCAGCGCTGGAGATACGCAGTATTTT. This translates into CASRGSAGDTQYF. The full variable domain, its missing parts supplied by reference TRBV7-2 and TRBJ2-3, is GAGVSQSPSNKVTEKGKDVELRCDPISGHTALYWYRQSLGQGLEFLIYFQGNSAPDKSGLPSDRFSAERTGGSVSTLTIQRTQQEDSAVYLCASRGSAGDTQYFGPGTRLTVL.

The chain employs TRBV9 and TRBJ2-3; D may be TRBD2 (5 bases). The CDR3 is made up of 13 amino acids. CDR1 is SGDLS, CDR2 YYNGEE, per germline. Deletions cut 3 bases from V and 9 bases from J, with 14 bases between. The chain's CDR3 is CASSAGPADTQYF. The CDR3 DNA sequence: TGTGCCAGCAGCGCAGGCCCAGCGGACACGCAGTATTTT. The full variable domain, its missing parts supplied by reference TRBV9 and TRBJ2-3, is DSGVTQTPKHLITATGQRVTLRCSPRSGDLSVYWYQQSLDQGLQFLIQYYNGEERAKGNILERFSAQQFPDLHSELNLSSLELGDSALYFCASSAGPADTQYFGPGTRLTVL.

This clonotype was counted a few times. This rearrangement joins TRBV15 to TRBJ1-5; 7 bases match TRBD1. V gave up 2 bases and J gave up 0 bases; unmatched junction bases: 7. CDR1 is LNHNV and CDR2 is YYDKDF in the germline V gene (reference sequence). The CDR3 is 17 amino acids. CDR3 loop: CATSRRTGVNSNQPQHF. DNA of the CDR3: TGTGCCACCAGCAGAAGGACAGGAGTTAATAGCAATCAGCCCCAGCATTTT.

This clonotype was observed a few times. The V and J genes are TRBV7-9 and TRBJ2-7; no clear D gene. The V gene's germline CDR1 is SEHNR and CDR2 FQNEAQ (reference sequence). The CDR3 extends over 14 amino acids. Trimming cost V 1 base and J 7 bases, with 14 bases left between them. CDR3 sequence reads: CASSLVSPSREQYF. The DNA for the CDR3 is TGTGCCAGCAGCTTAGTTAGTCCAAGCAGGGAGCAGTACTTC.

This chain's CDR3 is CASSFLPAGGTYEQYF. The CDR3 nucleotides read TGTGCCAGCAGCTTCCTCCCGGCGGGAGGGACCTACGAGCAGTACTTC. The chain recombines TRBV7-2 with TRBJ2-7, with 9 bases fitting TRBD2. Germline trimming cut 3 bases from V and 2 bases from J; bases unmatched to any gene: 8. This CDR3 is built from 16 residues. Germline V gene lookup returns CDR1 SGHTA and CDR2 FQGNSA.

The chain is built from TRBV6-5 and TRBJ2-5, with D perhaps being TRBD1 or TRBD2 (5 bases each). This CDR3 has 15 amino acids. Germline loops: CDR1 MNHEY, CDR2 SVGAGI. V shed 2 bases and J shed 1 base, with 11 bases lying between them. The CDR3 is CASSYDSGFQETQYF. In DNA, the CDR3 is TGTGCCAGCAGTTACGACAGCGGTTTCCAAGAGACCCAGTACTTC.

This clonotype was picked up many times. This chain links TRBV5-1 with TRBJ2-3; no definite D call. The CDR3 is 12 residues long. Germline V lookup: CDR1 SGHRS, CDR2 YFSETQ. Trimming took 4 bases from V and 4 from J, leaving 7 bases between them. Here the CDR3 reads CASSRRSDTQYF. The CDR3 bases are TGCGCCAGCAGCAGAAGGTCAGATACGCAGTATTTT.

This clonotype was counted between two and nine times. V is TRBV14 and J is TRBJ2-2, with 7 bases lining up with TRBD1. This CDR3 contains 15 residues. The J segment lost 7 bases and the V segment lost 6 bases, leaving 11 bases of the junction unmatched. Germline CDR1 reads SGHDN; CDR2 reads FVKESK. CDR3 residues: CASRPGTVGSGELFF. The CDR3 DNA is TGTGCCAGCAGGCCCGGGACAGTAGGAAGCGGGGAGCTGTTTTTT.

This clonotype occurred a few times. The chain couples TRBV5-1 to TRBJ2-5; a possible D gene is TRBD1 (5 bases). The V gene's germline CDR1 is SGHRS and CDR2 YFSETQ. The CDR3 runs to 14 residues. Deletions cut 4 bases from V and 4 bases from J, with 14 bases between. The CDR3 DNA follows: TGCGCCAGCAGCCCCCGACAGATGGTAGAGACCCAGTACTTC. Its protein is CASSPRQMVETQYF.

The gene calls are TRBV29-1 and TRBJ2-2; D perhaps matches TRBD1 (5 bases). CDR3 size: 15 residues. The ends were cut back, 3 bases at V and 2 bases at J, with 13 bases in the middle. Looked up from germline, CDR1 is SQVTM and CDR2 is ANQGSEA. The CDR3 reads CSVDISRANTGELFF. DNA of the CDR3: TGCAGCGTTGATATTTCCAGGGCCAACACCGGGGAGCTGTTTTTT.

This chain links TRBV20-1 with TRBJ1-2, with TRBD1 matching over 10 bases. This CDR3 region has 15 residues. Looked up from germline, CDR1 is DFQATT and CDR2 is SNEGSKA (reference sequence). V trimming: 2 bases; J trimming: 7 bases; junction bases outside the gene matches: 10. CDR3 sequence: CSARLRDRGLRGYTF. CDR3 bases: TGCAGTGCTAGATTGAGGGACAGGGGTTTGCGTGGCTACACCTTC.

This clonotype was seen repeatedly, ten times or more. This chain uses TRBV6-2 or TRBV6-3 with TRBJ1-2, with D possibly matching TRBD1 (5 bases). Looked up from germline, CDR1 is MNHEY and CDR2 is SVGEGT. V was trimmed by 9 bases and J by 6 bases, leaving 17 bases between them. The CDR3 consists of 13 residues. The CDR3, as DNA: TGTGCCAGTGCCGGGCCCTGGGGCGATGGCTACACCTTC. Encoded protein: CASAGPWGDGYTF.

This clonotype occurred a few times. The rearrangement joins TRBV3-1 to TRBJ1-2; 7 bases agree with TRBD1. Germline CDR1 reads LGHDT; CDR2 reads YNNKEL (reference sequence). Trimming removed 0 bases from V and 5 bases from J; junction bases left unmatched: 3. This CDR3 has 14 amino acids. The CDR3 DNA reads TGTGCCAGCAGCCAAGAAAGACAGGGTTATGGCTACACCTTC. This codes for CASSQERQGYGYTF.

This clonotype was detected many times. The chain uses TRBV2 and TRBJ1-2, with D uncertain. CDR1 SNHLY and CDR2 FYNNEI come from the germline V gene. Trimming stripped 3 bases from V and 9 bases from J, with 11 bases between. The CDR3 consists of 12 residues. The CDR3, as DNA: TGTGCCAGCAGTGACACAGTTTACAGCTACACCTTC. As protein: CASSDTVYSYTF.

The table lists this clonotype with many counts. This chain connects TRBV4-3 to TRBJ2-6, with 7 positions matching TRBD1. Germline loops: CDR1 LGHNA, CDR2 YSLEER. The J segment lost 0 bases and the V segment lost 4 bases, leaving 12 bases of the junction unmatched. The CDR3 is 19 residues long. CDR3 amino acids: CASSLNLLPGGSGANVLTF. In DNA, the CDR3 is TGCGCCAGCAGCCTCAATCTACTACCAGGGGGCTCTGGGGCCAACGTCCTGACTTTC.

The V call is TRBV27, the J call TRBJ2-7; D may be TRBD2 (6 bases). The CDR3 runs to 15 residues. Trimming shortened V by 5 bases and J by 0 bases, and 14 bases separated the two germline ends. CDR1 MNHEY and CDR2 SMNVEV come from the germline V gene (reference sequence). Here the CDR3 DNA reads TGTGCCAGCAGTGACGGGACTGGGAGCTCCTACGAGCAGTACTTC. Amino acids: CASSDGTGSSYEQYF.

This clonotype showed up many times. DNA of the CDR3: TGCGCCAGCAGCTCCCCCAGAAGCGGGGGGAACACAGATACGCAGTATTTT. Amino acid sequence: CASSSPRSGGNTDTQYF. V is TRBV5-1 and J is TRBJ2-3; 9 positions match TRBD2. With V trimmed by 3 bases and J by 2 bases, 10 bases remained unmatched. Germline assignment: CDR1 SGHRS and CDR2 YFSETQ. The CDR3 is 17 residues long.

This clonotype appeared a few times. This chain joins TRBV29-1 and TRBJ2-3; weak D call: TRBD1 (6 bases). V was pared by 5 bases and J by 0 bases, with 6 bases between. The CDR3 is 12 amino acids. CDR1 and CDR2 (germline): SQVTM, ANQGSEA. CDR3 in DNA: TGCAGCGTTACAGGGAGCACAGATACGCAGTATTTT. Encoded protein: CSVTGSTDTQYF.

V and J are TRBV20-1 and TRBJ2-5, with D perhaps matching TRBD2 (6 bases). CDR3 size: 12 residues. Per the germline V gene, CDR1 is DFQATT and CDR2 is SNEGSKA (reference sequence). Trimming removed 5 bases at V and 3 bases at J, with 10 bases between. CDR3 bases: TGCAGTGCTTGGGGGGATGAAGAGACCCAGTACTTC. This encodes CSAWGDEETQYF.

In its sample, this clonotype was seen a few times. The CDR3 DNA reads TGTGCCAGCACCGGTAGCCCTACTTACAATGAGCAGTTCTTC. Residues: CASTGSPTYNEQFF. The V call is TRBV7-9, the J call TRBJ2-1; D unresolved. There are 14 residues in the CDR3. V was clipped by 7 bases and J by 4 bases, with 14 bases between them. Germline V gene data show CDR1 as SEHNR and CDR2 as FQNEAQ (reference sequence).

This clonotype was seen ten or more times. This chain links TRBV7-9 with TRBJ2-7, with a tentative D call TRBD1 (8 bases). There are 14 residues in the CDR3. The V and J ends lost 3 bases and 4 bases respectively, with 13 bases between them. Germline V CDR1 and CDR2: SEHNR, FQNEAQ (reference sequence). This CDR3 reads CASSFGQGLYEQYF. In DNA form, the CDR3 reads TGTGCCAGCAGCTTCGGACAGGGACTATACGAGCAGTACTTC.

This clonotype was found a few times. The chain carries TRBV5-1 and TRBJ1-1; 10 bases fit TRBD1. CDR1 is SGHRS and CDR2 is YFSETQ in the germline V gene. The V segment lost 4 bases and the J segment 11 bases; nucleotides outside the gene matches: 14. There are 15 residues in the CDR3. CDR3 sequence (DNA): TGCGCCAGCAGCGAAGGGACAGGGGCTTCGTTCACGGCTTTCTTT. Translated, it gives CASSEGTGASFTAFF.